These 8 T cell receptor beta chains came from one sample sequenced in a study of blood T cell repertoires in COVID-19. Repertoires were generated with immunoSEQ multiplex PCR, while TCRdb's copy carries only in-frame clones and drops some. The data hold approximately 360,000 clones, with about 87% observed a single time. Material: PBMCs or T cells enriched from blood (not recorded which). These receptors were obtained from a man aged 40-49 years in a cohort exposed to, infected with or recovered from COVID-19 (not recorded which).

V usage is TRBV5-1 and J usage is TRBJ1-2; 7 nucleotides agree with TRBD1. There are 16 residues in the CDR3. V was clipped by 4 bases and J by 1 base; unmatched bases: 10. In germline, CDR1 is SGHRS, CDR2 YFSETQ. CDR3 in amino acids: CASSPPPGQINYGYTF. The CDR3 DNA reads as TGCGCCAGCAGCCCGCCGCCGGGACAGATTAACTATGGCTACACCTTC.

The V gene is TRBV4-2, the J gene TRBJ1-2; the match to TRBD1 covers 8 bases. CDR3 length equals 14 residues. J was trimmed by 6 bases and V by 0 bases; bases with no gene match: 3. From germline, CDR1 is LGHNA and CDR2 YNFKEQ. Here the CDR3 DNA reads TGTGCCAGCAGCCAAGAAGGACAGGGAGATGGCTACACCTTC. This encodes CASSQEGQGDGYTF.

Points on this clone: Other DNA variants within this sample encode the same CDR3. This chain connects TRBV6-5 to TRBJ2-7; TRBD1 aligns across 8 bases. This CDR3 spans 13 amino acids. J gave up 1 base and V 8 bases, and 4 bases lay outside the gene matches. The germline V gene encodes CDR1 MNHEY and CDR2 SVGAGI. In DNA, the CDR3 is TGTGCCAGCTTCAGACAGGGGTCCTACGAGCAGTACTTC. It specifies CASFRQGSYEQYF.

The chain is built from TRBV10-3 and TRBJ2-7; D gene ambiguous. The CDR3 is made up of 12 amino acids. V dropped 5 bases and J dropped 2 bases, with 7 bases sitting between them. Germline lookup yields CDR1 ENHRY and CDR2 SYGVKD. CDR3 sequence: CAISYTAYEQYF. The DNA for the CDR3 is TGTGCCATCAGTTACACCGCCTACGAGCAGTACTTC.

In its sample, this clone was seen once. The V call is TRBV7-3, the J call TRBJ2-7; 11 bases line up with TRBD2. CDR3 size: 14 residues. CDR1 is SGHTA and CDR2 is FQGTGA in the germline V gene. V lost 6 bases, J lost 4 bases, and 5 bases stayed unmatched. The CDR3 sequence is CASRIAGGPYEQYF. CDR3 nucleotides: TGTGCCAGCAGGATAGCGGGAGGGCCATACGAGCAGTACTTC.

The chain is built from TRBV5-1 and TRBJ1-1; TRBD1 aligns across 8 bases. The germline V gene encodes CDR1 SGHRS and CDR2 YFSETQ. The CDR3 is 16 amino acids. J was trimmed by 4 bases and V by 4 bases; bases with no gene match: 12. CDR3 sequence reads: CASSPTGGQVSTEAFF. The CDR3 DNA reads TGCGCCAGCAGCCCCACTGGGGGACAGGTTTCCACTGAAGCTTTCTTT.

The J gene is TRBJ2-5, the V gene TRBV29-1; D call uncertain. The CDR3 length is 13 residues. Looked up from germline, CDR1 is SQVTM and CDR2 is ANQGSEA. Between the trimmed V and J ends, which lost 8 bases and 2 bases, there was a span of 15 bases. The CDR3 DNA sequence: TGCAGCACGAATTTGGGCAGGCAAGAGACCCAGTACTTC. Protein: CSTNLGRQETQYF.

This clone appeared once. The V call is TRBV7-9, the J call TRBJ2-3; the D gene is possibly TRBD2 (6 bases). CDR3 length equals 17 residues. Trimming removed 1 base at V and 1 base at J, with 15 bases between. Germline V gene lookup returns CDR1 SEHNR and CDR2 FQNEAQ (reference sequence). Here the CDR3 DNA reads TGTGCCAGCAGCTTAGGCGGAAGGGCGGGACGCACAGATACGCAGTATTTT. It is translated as CASSLGGRAGRTDTQYF.